One sample yielded the 25 T cell receptor beta chains listed below, sequenced in a study of cytomegalovirus exposure and HLA in healthy donors (dated by TCRdb to about 2017). Library generation was performed with the immunoSEQ multiplex PCR assay. For the multiplex PCR, a mixture combining 60 forward primers for TCR Vbeta segments and 13 reverse primers for TCR Jbeta segments was used. The immuneACCESS repertoire file appears here via TCRdb, limited to in-frame rearrangements. These files lack a portion of the clones; in checked studies, under half of the deficit traces to unresolved V genes, and the cause of the others is not known. The sample yields approximately 180,000 clones; more than 75% were counted once. 1.6% of the sample is taken by the ten largest. Sequencing used PBMCs. These receptors all stem from a woman aged 45 to 65 in good health and CMV-seronegative.

This chain connects TRBV6-1 to TRBJ2-7, with 7 bases identical to TRBD1. This CDR3 has 14 amino acids. Germline V CDR1 and CDR2: MNHNS, SASEGT. V trimming: 6 bases; J trimming: 0 bases; junction bases outside the gene matches: 5. The CDR3 here is CASSPTGSSYEQYF. DNA of the CDR3: TGTGCCAGCAGCCCGACAGGGAGCTCCTACGAGCAGTACTTC.

This clone has more than one count but fewer than ten. The chain couples TRBV7-2 to TRBJ1-2, with D perhaps TRBD1 (6 bases). The germline V gene encodes CDR1 SGHTA and CDR2 FQGNSA. This CDR3 is 14 amino acids long. V was cut by 1 base and J by 8 bases, with 14 bases left in between. CDR3 amino acids: CASSLVDSIRGYTF. The CDR3 DNA sequence: TGTGCCAGCAGCTTAGTGGACAGTATACGGGGCTACACCTTC.

The J gene is TRBJ1-2, the V gene TRBV4-1; 9 bases line up with TRBD1. J lost 3 bases, V lost 6 bases, and 11 bases had no gene match. The CDR3 length is 16 residues. CDR1 is MGHRA and CDR2 is YSYEKL in the germline V gene. This CDR3 is CASSTPDRGDYYGYTF. The CDR3 DNA sequence: TGCGCCAGCAGTACACCGGACAGGGGAGATTACTATGGCTACACCTTC.

A single count supports this clone. J is TRBJ2-7 and V is TRBV29-1, with TRBD1 matching over 9 bases. The junction had 7 bases not matched to a gene; V was cut back by 3 bases and J by 7 bases. The CDR3 extends over 13 amino acids. Germline V lookup: CDR1 SQVTM, CDR2 ANQGSEA. The CDR3 spells CSVDPGTGIEQYF. Here the CDR3 DNA reads TGCAGCGTTGACCCCGGGACAGGGATTGAGCAGTACTTC.

This clone came up a few times. The J gene is TRBJ1-1, the V gene TRBV6-1, with no clear D. Germline CDR1 MNHNS, CDR2 SASEGT. The CDR3 is 12 amino acids. V was trimmed by 5 bases and J by 1 base, leaving 5 bases between them. In DNA, the CDR3 is TGTGCCAGCAGTCGACAGAACACTGAAGCTTTCTTT. Translation: CASSRQNTEAFF.

The chain recombines TRBV6-1 with TRBJ2-3; the match to TRBD2 covers 9 bases. Looked up from germline, CDR1 is MNHNS and CDR2 is SASEGT. J lost 6 bases, V lost 4 bases, and 8 bases had no gene match. This CDR3 spans 15 amino acids. CDR3 protein: CASSVGRGGSDTQYF. The CDR3 DNA follows: TGTGCCAGCAGTGTAGGGCGGGGGGGTTCGGATACGCAGTATTTT.

The rearrangement uses TRBV2 and TRBJ1-5; tentative D call: TRBD1 (5 bases). Germline CDR1 SNHLY, CDR2 FYNNEI. This CDR3 is 13 amino acids long. V dropped 7 bases and J dropped 11 bases, with 18 bases sitting between them. CDR3 coding DNA: TGTGCCAGCACCTCGGGAGGGCGAGGGGCCCAGCATTTT. It codes for CASTSGGRGAQHF.

The rearrangement links TRBV30 to TRBJ2-3; TRBD1 agrees at 8 bases. The V gene's germline CDR1 is GTSNPN and CDR2 SVGIG (reference sequence). V shed 1 base and J 3 bases; nucleotides not matched to a gene: 9. There are 16 residues in the CDR3. The CDR3 region is CAWSGPRTGKTDTQYF. CDR3 DNA sequence: TGTGCCTGGAGTGGACCTAGGACAGGGAAGACAGATACGCAGTATTTT.

This clone has a single count. This chain joins TRBV19 and TRBJ1-6; TRBD1 is a possible D gene (6 bases). CDR1 is LNHDA, CDR2 SQIVND, per germline (reference sequence). The CDR3 is 14 amino acids. Trimming took off 5 bases at V and 5 bases at J, with 10 bases between the two ends. The CDR3 bases are TGTGCCAGTAGTCCCCGGGACAATAATTCACCCCTCCACTTT. It yields the protein CASSPRDNNSPLHF.

The chain carries TRBV7-2 and TRBJ2-7; TRBD1 matches at 7 bases. This CDR3 is built from 15 residues. Trimming took 5 bases from V and 3 from J; bases not matched to a gene: 10. From germline, CDR1 is SGHTA and CDR2 FQGNSA. CDR3 amino acids: CASSRDSSGLYEQYF. The CDR3 DNA reads as TGTGCCAGCAGCCGGGACAGTTCAGGTCTCTACGAGCAGTACTTC.

The genes are TRBV2 and TRBJ2-2; possible D gene TRBD1, 5 bases. CDR3 length equals 12 residues. In germline, CDR1 is SNHLY, CDR2 FYNNEI. V lost 8 bases and J 4 bases, leaving 8 bases between the germline ends. CDR3 bases: TGTGCCAGCGGAAGGGGCACCGGGGAGCTGTTTTTT. Residues: CASGRGTGELFF.

The CDR3 DNA reads TGTGCCAGTACCCCTCCAGACAGGGCGAACACTGAAGCTTTCTTT. Its translation is CASTPPDRANTEAFF. The chain joins TRBV19 to TRBJ1-1, with 7 positions matching TRBD1. This CDR3 spans 15 amino acids. Germline V gives CDR1 LNHDA, CDR2 SQIVND (reference sequence). V shed 7 bases, J shed 1 base, and the junction held 9 bases outside the gene matches.

The V call is TRBV7-9, the J call TRBJ2-6; TRBD1 agrees at 11 bases. Per the germline V gene, CDR1 is SEHNR and CDR2 is FQNEAQ (reference sequence). J was trimmed by 0 bases and V by 1 base; bases with no gene match: 5. The CDR3 is 19 residues long. CDR3 in amino acids: CASSLELGQGDSGANVLTF. The CDR3 DNA follows: TGTGCCAGCAGCTTAGAGTTGGGACAGGGGGACTCTGGGGCCAACGTCCTGACTTTC.

This clone was detected only a few times. In DNA form, the CDR3 reads TGTGCCACCATAAGAGGGGGTGGCTACACCTTC. The encoded protein is CATIRGGGYTF. V is TRBV6-5 and J is TRBJ1-2; weak D call: TRBD1 (6 bases). The length of the CDR3 is 11 residues. In germline, CDR1 is MNHEY, CDR2 SVGAGI. V was pared by 10 bases and J by 7 bases, with 13 bases between.

The CDR3 reads CASSQTMDSLYGYTF. Here the CDR3 DNA reads TGCGCCAGCAGCCAAACCATGGACAGCCTCTATGGCTACACCTTC. The chain carries TRBV4-3 and TRBJ1-2; TRBD1 might be the D (6 bases). The germline V gene has CDR1 LGHNA and CDR2 YSLEER. Trimming took off 2 bases at V and 4 bases at J, with 14 bases between the two ends. The CDR3 extends over 15 amino acids.

This clone appeared a single time. This chain joins TRBV28 and TRBJ2-1; 11 bases are shared with TRBD2. CDR3 length equals 15 residues. Germline V CDR1 and CDR2: MDHEN, SYDVKM. The V gene end was trimmed by 5 bases and the J gene end by 7 bases; junction bases not matched to a gene: 7. The CDR3 is CASSLLAGGRNEQFF. The CDR3 DNA reads TGTGCCAGCAGTCTGCTAGCGGGAGGACGTAATGAGCAGTTCTTC.

J is TRBJ1-1 and V is TRBV4-1; weak D call: TRBD1 (6 bases). The CDR3 runs 14 residues. Germline V gene sequence: CDR1 MGHRA, CDR2 YSYEKL. Trimming left V 4 bases short and J 3 bases short, with 12 bases between. The CDR3 bases are TGCGCCAGCAGCCGGGGGGCGGGGGACACTGAAGCTTTCTTT. Amino acids: CASSRGAGDTEAFF.

J is TRBJ2-5 and V is TRBV2; 10 bases agree with TRBD2. The CDR3 extends over 16 amino acids. From germline, CDR1 is SNHLY and CDR2 FYNNEI. J gave up 1 base and V 6 bases, and 8 bases lay outside the gene matches. Here the CDR3 DNA reads TGTGCCAGCAGGCCTAGACTAGCGGGTTTCCAAGAGACCCAGTACTTC. This translates into CASRPRLAGFQETQYF.

This clone was counted a few times. This rearrangement joins TRBV10-3 to TRBJ1-3; D is undetermined. Germline values: CDR1 ENHRY, CDR2 SYGVKD. CDR3 length equals 16 residues. V gave up 0 bases and J gave up 1 base, with 10 bases separating them. The DNA of the CDR3 is TGTGCCATCAGTGAGTCCACAGACCATTCTGGAAACACCATATATTTT. Protein sequence: CAISESTDHSGNTIYF.

V usage is TRBV14 and J usage is TRBJ1-6; maybe TRBD1 (6 bases). The CDR3 has 15 amino acids. CDR1 is SGHDN and CDR2 is FVKESK in the germline V gene. Between the trimmed V and J ends, which lost 1 base and 9 bases, there was a span of 13 bases. CDR3 sequence: CASSQVTGRISPLHF. CDR3 nucleotide sequence: TGTGCCAGCAGCCAAGTTACAGGGAGAATTTCACCCCTCCACTTT.

This sequence joins TRBV19 and TRBJ1-4; D gene ambiguous. With 3 bases removed from V and 0 bases from J, the gap between germline ends came to 11 bases. Per the germline V gene, CDR1 is LNHDA and CDR2 is SQIVND (reference sequence). The CDR3 extends over 16 amino acids. In DNA, the CDR3 is TGTGCCAGTAGTATTTCGACTCATCCAACTAATGAAAAACTGTTTTTT. Translation: CASSISTHPTNEKLFF.

The V gene is TRBV6-5, the J gene TRBJ2-7; weak D call: TRBD1 (6 bases). V was clipped by 2 bases and J by 7 bases, with 9 bases between them. The germline CDR1 and CDR2 sequences are MNHEY and SVGAGI. This CDR3 is built from 12 residues. The DNA of the CDR3 is TGTGCCAGCAGTTACATGGGGGCTGAGCAGTACTTC. It encodes CASSYMGAEQYF.

The gene calls are TRBV9 and TRBJ2-2, with D possibly matching TRBD2 (6 bases). Germline CDR1 is SGDLS and CDR2 is YYNGEE. V was pared by 0 bases and J by 6 bases, with 12 bases between. This CDR3 has 15 amino acids. The CDR3 loop is CASSVALGGPGELFF. The CDR3 DNA reads TGTGCCAGCAGCGTAGCATTGGGAGGTCCCGGGGAGCTGTTTTTT.

This chain uses TRBV19 with TRBJ1-4; no reliable D call. The CDR3 runs to 13 residues. Germline-derived CDR1 and CDR2 are LNHDA and SQIVND (reference sequence). The germline V and J ends were trimmed by 3 bases and 11 bases, with 13 bases remaining between them. The CDR3 bases are TGTGCCAGTAGTATGGGGAGGCATCCTAAACTGTTTTTT. The encoded protein is CASSMGRHPKLFF.

The V and J genes are TRBV15 and TRBJ2-3, with TRBD1 identical over 7 bases. V shed 7 bases and J 2 bases; nucleotides not matched to a gene: 12. This CDR3 has 16 amino acids. CDR1 and CDR2 (germline): LNHNV, YYDKDF (reference sequence). This chain's CDR3 is CATNPEQGRNTDTQYF. DNA of the CDR3: TGTGCCACCAACCCCGAACAGGGGCGAAACACAGATACGCAGTATTTT.